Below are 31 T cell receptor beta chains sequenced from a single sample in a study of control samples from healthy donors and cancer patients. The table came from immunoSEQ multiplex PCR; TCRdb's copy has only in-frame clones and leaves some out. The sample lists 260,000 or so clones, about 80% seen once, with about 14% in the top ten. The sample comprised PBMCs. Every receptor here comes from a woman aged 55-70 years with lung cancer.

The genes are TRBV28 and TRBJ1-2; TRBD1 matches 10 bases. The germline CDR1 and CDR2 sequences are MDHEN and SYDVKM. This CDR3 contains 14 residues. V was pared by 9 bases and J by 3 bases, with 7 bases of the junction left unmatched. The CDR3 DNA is TGTGCCAGTTCGCCCGGGACAGGGGACTATGGCTACACCTTC. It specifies CASSPGTGDYGYTF.

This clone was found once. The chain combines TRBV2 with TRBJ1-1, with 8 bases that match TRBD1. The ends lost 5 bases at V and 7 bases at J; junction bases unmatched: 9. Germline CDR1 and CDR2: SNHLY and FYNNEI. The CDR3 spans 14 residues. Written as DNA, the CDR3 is TGTGCCAGCAGTCGACAAGGACAGGGTGGTGAAGCTTTCTTT. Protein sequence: CASSRQGQGGEAFF. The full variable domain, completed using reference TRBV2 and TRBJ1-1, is EPEVTQTPSHQVTQMGQEVILRCVPISNHLYFYWYRQILGQKVEFLVSFYNNEISEKSEIFDDQFSVERPDGSNFTLKIRSTKLEDSAMYFCASSRQGQGGEAFFGQGTRLTVV.

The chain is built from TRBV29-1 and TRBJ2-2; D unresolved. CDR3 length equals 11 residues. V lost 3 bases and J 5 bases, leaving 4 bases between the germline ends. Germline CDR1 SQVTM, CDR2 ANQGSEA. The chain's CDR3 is CSVESTGELFF. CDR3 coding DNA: TGCAGCGTTGAGAGTACCGGGGAGCTGTTTTTT.

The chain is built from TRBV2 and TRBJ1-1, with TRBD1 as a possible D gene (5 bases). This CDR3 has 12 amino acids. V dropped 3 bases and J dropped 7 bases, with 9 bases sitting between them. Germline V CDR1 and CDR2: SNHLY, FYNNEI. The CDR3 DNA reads TGTGCCAGCAGTGAGGGGGGGGATGAAGCTTTCTTT. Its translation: CASSEGGDEAFF.

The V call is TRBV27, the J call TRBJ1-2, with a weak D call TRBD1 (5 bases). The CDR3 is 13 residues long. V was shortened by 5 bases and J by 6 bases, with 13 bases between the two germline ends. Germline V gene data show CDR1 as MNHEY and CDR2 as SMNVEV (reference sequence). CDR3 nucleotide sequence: TGTGCCAGCAGTGGAACGAGGGGTAATGGCTACACCTTC. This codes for CASSGTRGNGYTF.

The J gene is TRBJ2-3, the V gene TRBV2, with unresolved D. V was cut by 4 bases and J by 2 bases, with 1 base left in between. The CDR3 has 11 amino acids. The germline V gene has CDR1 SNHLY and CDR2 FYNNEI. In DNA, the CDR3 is TGTGCCAGCAGTGTCACAGATACGCAGTATTTT. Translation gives CASSVTDTQYF.

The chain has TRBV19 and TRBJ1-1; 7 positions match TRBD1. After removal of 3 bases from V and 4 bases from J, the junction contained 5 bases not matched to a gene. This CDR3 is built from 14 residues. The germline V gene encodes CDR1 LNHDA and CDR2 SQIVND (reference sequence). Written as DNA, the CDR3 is TGTGCCAGTAGTATGGACAGGCGGGCCACTGAAGCTTTCTTT. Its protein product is CASSMDRRATEAFF.

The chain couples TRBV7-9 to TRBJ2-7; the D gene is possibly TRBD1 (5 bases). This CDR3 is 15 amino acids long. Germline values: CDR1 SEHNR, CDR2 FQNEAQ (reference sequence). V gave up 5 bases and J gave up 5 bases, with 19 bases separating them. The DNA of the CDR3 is TGTGCCAGCAGCCGAAGCCAGGGTAGGGATCACGAGCAGTACTTC. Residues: CASSRSQGRDHEQYF.

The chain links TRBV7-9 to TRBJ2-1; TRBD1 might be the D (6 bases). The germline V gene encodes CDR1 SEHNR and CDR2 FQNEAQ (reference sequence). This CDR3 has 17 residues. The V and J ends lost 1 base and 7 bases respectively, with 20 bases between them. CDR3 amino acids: CASSLGWEQGRGNEQFF. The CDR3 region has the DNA TGTGCCAGCAGCTTAGGATGGGAGCAGGGAAGGGGGAATGAGCAGTTCTTC.

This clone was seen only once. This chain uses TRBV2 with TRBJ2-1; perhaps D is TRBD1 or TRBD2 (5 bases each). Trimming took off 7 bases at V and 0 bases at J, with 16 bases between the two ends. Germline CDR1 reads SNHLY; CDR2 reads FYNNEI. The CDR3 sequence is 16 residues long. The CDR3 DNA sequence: TGTGCCAGCAAGAGGGACCGTGCCAGCTCCTACAATGAGCAGTTCTTC. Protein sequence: CASKRDRASSYNEQFF.

In DNA, the CDR3 is TGTGCCAGCCTCCTCGGTCCACTAGGAGATCAGCCCCAGCATTTT. It is translated as CASLLGPLGDQPQHF. The rearrangement joins TRBV28 to TRBJ1-5; no definite D call. The V end was cut by 8 bases, the J end by 5 bases, with 19 bases between. Germline V gene lookup returns CDR1 MDHEN and CDR2 SYDVKM. There are 15 residues in the CDR3.

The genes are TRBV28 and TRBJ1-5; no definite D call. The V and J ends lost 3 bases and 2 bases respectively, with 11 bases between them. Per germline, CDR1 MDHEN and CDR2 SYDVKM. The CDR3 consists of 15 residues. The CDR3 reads CASSFRGSRNQPQHF. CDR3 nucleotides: TGTGCCAGCAGTTTTCGGGGATCTCGCAATCAGCCCCAGCATTTT.

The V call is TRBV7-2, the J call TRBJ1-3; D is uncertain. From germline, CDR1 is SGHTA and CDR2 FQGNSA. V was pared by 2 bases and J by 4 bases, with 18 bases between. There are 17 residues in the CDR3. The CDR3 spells CASSLTRLRTAGNTIYF. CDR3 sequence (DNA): TGTGCCAGCAGCTTAACTCGGCTCCGGACGGCCGGAAACACCATATATTTT.

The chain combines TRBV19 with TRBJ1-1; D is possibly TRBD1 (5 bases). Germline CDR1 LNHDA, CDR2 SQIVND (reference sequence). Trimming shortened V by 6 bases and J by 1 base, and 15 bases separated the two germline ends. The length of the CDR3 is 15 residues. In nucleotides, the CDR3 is TGTGCCAGTAGCCTCCTTACGACAGCGAACACTGAAGCTTTCTTT. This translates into CASSLLTTANTEAFF.

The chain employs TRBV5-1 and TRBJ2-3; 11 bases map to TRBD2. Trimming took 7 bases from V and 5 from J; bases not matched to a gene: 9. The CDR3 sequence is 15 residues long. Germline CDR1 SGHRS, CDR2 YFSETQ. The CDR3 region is CASSVSGGEKDTQYF. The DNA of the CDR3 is TGCGCCAGCTCCGTTAGCGGGGGGGAGAAAGATACGCAGTATTTT.

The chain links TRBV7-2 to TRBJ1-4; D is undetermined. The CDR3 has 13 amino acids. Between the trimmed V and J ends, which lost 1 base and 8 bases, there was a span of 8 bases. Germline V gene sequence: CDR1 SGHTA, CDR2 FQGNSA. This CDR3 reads CASSLEAEEKLFF. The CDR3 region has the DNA TGTGCCAGCAGCTTAGAGGCTGAGGAAAAACTGTTTTTT.

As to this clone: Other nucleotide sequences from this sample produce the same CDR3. CDR3 coding DNA: TGTGCCAGCAGCTCGGGGCTTAACTATGGCTACACCTTC. This codes for CASSSGLNYGYTF. The rearrangement uses TRBV7-8 and TRBJ1-2, with a possible D match to TRBD1 (5 bases). The germline V gene has CDR1 SGHVS and CDR2 FQNEAQ. The CDR3 sequence is 13 residues long. Trimming stripped 4 bases from V and 1 base from J, with 7 bases between.

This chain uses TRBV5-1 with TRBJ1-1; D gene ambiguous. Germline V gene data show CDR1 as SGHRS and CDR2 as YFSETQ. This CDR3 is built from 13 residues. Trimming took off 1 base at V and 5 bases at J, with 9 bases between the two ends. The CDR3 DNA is TGCGCCAGCAGCTTGAACCCGGCGACTGAAGCTTTCTTT. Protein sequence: CASSLNPATEAFF.

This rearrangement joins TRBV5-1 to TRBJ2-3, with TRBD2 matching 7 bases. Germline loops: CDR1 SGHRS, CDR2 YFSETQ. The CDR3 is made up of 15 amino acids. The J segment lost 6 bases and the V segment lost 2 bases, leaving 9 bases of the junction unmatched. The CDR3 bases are TGCGCCAGCAGCTTTCGTGGGACTAATCCCGATACGCAGTATTTT. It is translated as CASSFRGTNPDTQYF.

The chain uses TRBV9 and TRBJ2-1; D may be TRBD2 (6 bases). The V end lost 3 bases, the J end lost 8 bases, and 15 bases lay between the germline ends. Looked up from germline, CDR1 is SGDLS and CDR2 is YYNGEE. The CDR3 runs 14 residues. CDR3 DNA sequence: TGTGCCAGCAGCGCTAGCGCAGGGTTCGATGAGCAGTTCTTC. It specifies CASSASAGFDEQFF.

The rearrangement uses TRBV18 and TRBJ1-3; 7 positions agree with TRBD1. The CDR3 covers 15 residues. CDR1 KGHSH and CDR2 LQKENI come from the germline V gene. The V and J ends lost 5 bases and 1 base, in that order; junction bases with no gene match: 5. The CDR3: CASSFTGASGNTIYF. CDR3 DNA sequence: TGTGCCAGCTCATTTACAGGGGCTTCTGGAAACACCATATATTTT.

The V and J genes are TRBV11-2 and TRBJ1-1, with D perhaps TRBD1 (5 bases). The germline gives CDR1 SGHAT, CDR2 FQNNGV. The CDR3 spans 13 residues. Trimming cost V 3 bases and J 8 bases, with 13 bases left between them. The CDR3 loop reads CASSFVRDGEAFF. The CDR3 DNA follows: TGTGCCAGCAGCTTTGTCCGGGACGGGGAAGCTTTCTTT.

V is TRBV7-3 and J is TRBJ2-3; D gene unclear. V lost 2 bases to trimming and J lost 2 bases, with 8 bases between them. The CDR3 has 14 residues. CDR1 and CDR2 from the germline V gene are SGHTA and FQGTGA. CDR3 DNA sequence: TGTGCCAGCAGCTTAGCCCTCTTCACAGATACGCAGTATTTT. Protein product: CASSLALFTDTQYF.

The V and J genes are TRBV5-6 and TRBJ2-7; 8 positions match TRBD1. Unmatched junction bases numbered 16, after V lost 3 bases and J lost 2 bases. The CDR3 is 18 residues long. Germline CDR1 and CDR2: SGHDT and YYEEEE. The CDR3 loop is CASSSMVPQGAFTYEQYF. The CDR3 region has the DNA TGTGCCAGCAGCTCCATGGTTCCCCAGGGGGCATTTACCTACGAGCAGTACTTC.

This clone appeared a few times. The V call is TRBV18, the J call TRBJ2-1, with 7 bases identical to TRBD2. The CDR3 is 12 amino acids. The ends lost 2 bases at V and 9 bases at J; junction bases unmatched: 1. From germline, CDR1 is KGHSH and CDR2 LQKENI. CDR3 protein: CASSPREGEQFF. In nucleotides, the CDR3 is TGTGCCAGCTCACCAAGGGAGGGTGAGCAGTTCTTC.

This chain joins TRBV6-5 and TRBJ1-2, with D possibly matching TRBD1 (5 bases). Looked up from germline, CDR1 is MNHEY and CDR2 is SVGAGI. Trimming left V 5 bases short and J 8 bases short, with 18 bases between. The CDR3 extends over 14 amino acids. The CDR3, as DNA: TGTGCCAGCAGTCCTCTCCAGGGTCATGGCGGCTACACCTTC. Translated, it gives CASSPLQGHGGYTF.

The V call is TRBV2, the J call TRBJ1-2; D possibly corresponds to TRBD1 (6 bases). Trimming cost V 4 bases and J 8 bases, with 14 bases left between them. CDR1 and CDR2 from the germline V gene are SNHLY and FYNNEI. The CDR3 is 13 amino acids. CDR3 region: CASSAETGRGYTF. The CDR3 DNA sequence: TGTGCCAGCAGTGCAGAAACAGGGCGAGGCTACACCTTC.

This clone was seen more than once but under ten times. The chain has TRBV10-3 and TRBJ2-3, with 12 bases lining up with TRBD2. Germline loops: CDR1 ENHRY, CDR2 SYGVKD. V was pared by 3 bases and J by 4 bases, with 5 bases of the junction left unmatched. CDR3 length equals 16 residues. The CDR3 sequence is CAISDLTSGRSDTQYF. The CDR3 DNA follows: TGTGCCATCAGTGATCTTACTAGCGGGAGGTCAGATACGCAGTATTTT.

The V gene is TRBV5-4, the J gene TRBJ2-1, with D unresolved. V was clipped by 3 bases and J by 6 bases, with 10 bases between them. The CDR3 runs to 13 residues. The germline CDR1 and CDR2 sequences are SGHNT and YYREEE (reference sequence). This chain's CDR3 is CASSSTEVNEQFF. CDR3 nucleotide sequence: TGTGCCAGCAGCTCCACAGAGGTCAATGAGCAGTTCTTC.

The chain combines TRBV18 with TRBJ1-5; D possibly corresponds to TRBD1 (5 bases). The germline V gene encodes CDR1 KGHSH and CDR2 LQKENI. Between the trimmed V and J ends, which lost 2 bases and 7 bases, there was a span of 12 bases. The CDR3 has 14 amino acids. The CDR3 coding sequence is TGTGCCAGCTCACCAGACGGGGGTGGACAGCCCCAGCATTTT. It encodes CASSPDGGGQPQHF.

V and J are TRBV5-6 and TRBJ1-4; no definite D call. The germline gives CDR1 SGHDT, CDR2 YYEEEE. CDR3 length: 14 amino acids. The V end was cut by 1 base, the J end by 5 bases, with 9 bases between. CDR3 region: CASSLRHLNEKLFF. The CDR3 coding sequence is TGTGCCAGCAGCTTGAGACACCTCAATGAAAAACTGTTTTTT.